What follows is one T cell receptor (beta chain) and its context. Its antigen is still unknown. The sort gate was single viable CD3+CD4+CD8-CD45RO+ cells for memory CD4+ T cells. V was trimmed by 3 bases and J by 7 bases, leaving 19 bases between them. Germline V lookup: CDR1 SGHTA, CDR2 FQGTGA. The CDR3 runs to 15 residues. These data are taken from a study of memory CD4+ T cells and cytomegalovirus serostatus. Study information: Of the healthy Belgian adults, several were CMV seropositive and approximately 25 seronegative.

TCRdb keeps only in-frame clones here, not all; method: immunoSEQ multiplex PCR. The sample consists of about 56,000 clones, about 70% of them appearing once. Findings and caveats of the study: Median bootstrapped AUC for CMV status was around 0.96 originally, roughly 0.92 US-trained.

The V and J genes are TRBV7-3 and TRBJ2-7; D assignment may be TRBD1 or TRBD2 (5 bases each). The receptor was derived from an adult in good health and CMV-seropositive. What was sequenced was memory CD4+ T cells from blood. CDR3 in DNA: TGTGCCAGCAGCTTGACGGGGCTCCCAGGAGAGGAGCAGTACTTC. This encodes CASSLTGLPGEEQYF.